These T cell receptor beta chains were read from a single sample in a study of post-analysis software for immune sequencing data. Using its own MiXCR run on the PCR reads, TCRdb lists one record per CDR3 protein. The repertoire holds hundreds of thousands of distinct CDR3 sequences, 30% to 45% seen once, with under 15% in the top ten. The source material was blood. Every receptor here comes from a girl aged 5 to 17 with multiple sclerosis. CDR3s include the opening cysteine and the closing phenylalanine or tryptophan. Each record gives: V gene, J gene, CDR3 length, CDR3 protein.

>TRBV20-1|TRBJ2-5|16
CSASKTSGGLGETQYF
>TRBV27|TRBJ2-7|15
CASSTSTGLTYEQYF
>TRBV20-1|TRBJ2-3|12
CSLNRGPDTQYF
>TRBV5-5|TRBJ2-3|16
CASSLGTGLTTDTQYF
>TRBV10-3|NA|14
CAISEGGEGETQYF
>TRBV4-1|TRBJ2-1|15
CASSPEGGQVNEQFF
>TRBV3-1|TRBJ1-3|15
CASSTAWSLGNTIYF
>TRBV12-3/TRBV12-4|TRBJ2-2|16
CASYPREQGNTGELFF
>TRBV14|TRBJ2-1|17
CASSQVEAGAPYNEQFF
>TRBV20-1|TRBJ2-3|13
CSAEVRGTDTQYF
>TRBV13|TRBJ2-3|16
CASSSRTSGGLDTQYF
>TRBV7-2|TRBJ2-4|16
CASSLGGQLAKNIQYF
>TRBV7-6|TRBJ2-1|14
CASSVGQGLREQFF
>TRBV5-1|TRBJ2-6|16
CASSLGGQGWANVLTF
>TRBV10-1|TRBJ2-2|13
CASSDRAAGELFF
>TRBV25-1|TRBJ2-7|14
CASSRVDSSYEQYF
>TRBV7-3|TRBJ2-5|15
CASSLGLAGRETQYF
>TRBV6-2/TRBV6-3|TRBJ1-2|14
CASSYSTANYGYTF
>TRBV12-3/TRBV12-4|TRBJ2-3|13
CASSLGFTDTQYF
>TRBV3-1|TRBJ2-5|12
CASGDEEETQYF